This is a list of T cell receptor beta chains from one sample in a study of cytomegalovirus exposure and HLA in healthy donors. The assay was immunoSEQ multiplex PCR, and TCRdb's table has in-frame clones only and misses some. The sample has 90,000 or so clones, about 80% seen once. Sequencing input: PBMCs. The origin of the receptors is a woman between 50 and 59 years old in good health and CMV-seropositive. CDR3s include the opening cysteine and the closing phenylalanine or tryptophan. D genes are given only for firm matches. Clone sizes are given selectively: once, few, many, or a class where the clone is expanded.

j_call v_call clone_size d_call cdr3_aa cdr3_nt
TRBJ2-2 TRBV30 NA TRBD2 CAWSVAGESGELFF TGTGCCTGGAGTGTGGCGGGAGAGTCCGGGGAGCTGTTTTTT
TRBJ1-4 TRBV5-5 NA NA CASSLRGGFSTNEKLFF TGTGCCAGCAGCCTACGGGGGGGTTTCTCAACTAATGAAAAACTGTTTTTT
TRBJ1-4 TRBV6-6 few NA CASQFFNEKLFF TGTGCCAGTCAGTTTTTTAATGAAAAACTGTTTTTT
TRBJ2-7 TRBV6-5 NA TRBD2 CASSYSSGGSSYEQYF TGTGCCAGCAGTTACTCCAGCGGGGGGTCCTCCTACGAGCAGTACTTC
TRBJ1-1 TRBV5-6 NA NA CALQATPPHLAEAFF TGTGCCTTGCAGGCAACACCACCTCACCTCGCTGAAGCTTTCTTT
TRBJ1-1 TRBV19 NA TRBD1 CASSQLGQGNTEAFF TGTGCCAGTAGCCAACTCGGACAGGGGAACACTGAAGCTTTCTTT
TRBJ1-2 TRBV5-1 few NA CASSEGNYGYTF TGCGCCAGCAGTGAGGGTAACTATGGCTACACCTTC
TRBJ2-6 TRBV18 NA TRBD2 CASSPGLAGGRSGANVLTF TGTGCCAGCTCACCGGGACTAGCGGGAGGGCGCTCTGGGGCCAACGTCCTGACTTTC
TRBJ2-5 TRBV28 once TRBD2 CASRLAGQETQYF TGTGCCAGCAGACTAGCGGGGCAAGAGACCCAGTACTTC
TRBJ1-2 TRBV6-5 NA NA CASCYDGGAGGYTF TGTGCCAGTTGTTACGATGGCGGGGCTGGAGGCTACACCTTC
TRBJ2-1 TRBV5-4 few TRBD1 CASSQPGTGLIEQFF TGTGCCAGCAGCCAACCCGGGACAGGGCTCATCGAGCAGTTCTTC
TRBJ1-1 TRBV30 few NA CAWSSIKGTVGRRTEAFF TGTGCCTGGAGTTCCATTAAAGGGACGGTAGGGAGGAGGACTGAAGCTTTCTTT
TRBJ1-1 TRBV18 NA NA CASSPAGDTEAFF TGTGCCAGCTCACCAGCAGGGGACACTGAAGCTTTCTTT
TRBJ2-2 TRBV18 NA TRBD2 CASSPLPGLGLAGTGELFF TGTGCCAGCTCACCACTTCCGGGGCTAGGACTAGCGGGCACCGGGGAGCTGTTTTTT
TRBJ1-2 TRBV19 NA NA CASGRGDYGYTF TGTGCCAGTGGGAGGGGCGACTATGGCTACACCTTC
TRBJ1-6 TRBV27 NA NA CASSLRGGQFNSLHF TGTGCCAGCAGTTTAAGGGGGGGGCAGTTTAATTCCCTCCACTTT
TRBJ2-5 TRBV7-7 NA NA CASSSGVQETQYF TGTGCTAGCAGCTCGGGGGTCCAAGAGACCCAGTACTTC